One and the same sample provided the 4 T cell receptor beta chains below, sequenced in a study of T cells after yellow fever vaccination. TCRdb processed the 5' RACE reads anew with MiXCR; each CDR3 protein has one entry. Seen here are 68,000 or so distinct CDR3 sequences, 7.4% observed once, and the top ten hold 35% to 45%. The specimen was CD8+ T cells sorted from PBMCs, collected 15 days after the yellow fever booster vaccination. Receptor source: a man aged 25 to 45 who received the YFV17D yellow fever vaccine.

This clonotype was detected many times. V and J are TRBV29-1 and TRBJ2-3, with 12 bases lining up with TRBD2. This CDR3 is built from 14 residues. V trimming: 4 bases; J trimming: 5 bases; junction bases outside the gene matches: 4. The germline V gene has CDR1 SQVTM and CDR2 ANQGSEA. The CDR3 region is CSVAGLAGGDTQYF. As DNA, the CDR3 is TGCAGCGTTGCGGGACTAGCGGGTGGAGATACGCAGTATTTT.

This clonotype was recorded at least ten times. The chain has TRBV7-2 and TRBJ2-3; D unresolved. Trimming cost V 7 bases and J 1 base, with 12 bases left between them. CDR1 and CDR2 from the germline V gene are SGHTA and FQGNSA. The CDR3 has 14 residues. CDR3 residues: CASTSGPRTDTQYF. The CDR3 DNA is TGTGCCAGCACCTCCGGACCCCGCACAGATACGCAGTATTTT.

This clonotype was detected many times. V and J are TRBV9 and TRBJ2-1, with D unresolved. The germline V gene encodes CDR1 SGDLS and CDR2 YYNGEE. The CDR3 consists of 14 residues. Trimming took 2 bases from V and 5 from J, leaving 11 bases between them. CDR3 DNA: TGTGCCAGCAGCGTGTGGTCTGGCCACAATGAGCAGTTCTTC. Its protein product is CASSVWSGHNEQFF.

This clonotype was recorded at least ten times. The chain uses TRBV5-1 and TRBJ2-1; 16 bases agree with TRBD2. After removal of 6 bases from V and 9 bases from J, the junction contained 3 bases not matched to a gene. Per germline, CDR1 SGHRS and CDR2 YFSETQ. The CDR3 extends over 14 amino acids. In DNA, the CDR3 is TGCGCCAGCAAAGGGACTAGCGGGAGGGGTGAGCAGTTCTTC. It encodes CASKGTSGRGEQFF.